The 25 T cell receptor beta chains below all came from one sample that was sequenced in a study of persistence of HIV-infected CD4 T cells. Stimulation used around 10 ug/mL lysate from CMV-infected fibroblasts. CD4+ T cells upregulating both CD40 ligand and CD69 were sorted as responding cells. The antigens of these receptors remain unknown. Sequencing used immunoSEQ version 4 in survey mode. TCRdb's table, derived via immunoSEQ multiplex PCR, lists solely in-frame clones and lacks some. The sample includes roughly 17,000 clones, around three fifths of them seen just once. The source was CD4+ T cells sorted from PBMCs after roughly 18-hour stimulation, collected from a patient who received antiretroviral therapy. The receptor set was obtained from an adult woman with HIV who was CMV-seropositive.

This chain uses TRBV29-1 with TRBJ1-3; D unclear. Germline assignment: CDR1 SQVTM and CDR2 ANQGSEA. Trimming left V 4 bases short and J 3 bases short, with 19 bases between. CDR3 length: 16 residues. The CDR3 here is CSVGMRTYEGGNTIYF. As DNA, the CDR3 is TGCAGCGTTGGTATGCGGACTTATGAGGGTGGAAACACCATATATTTT.

This clone has more than one count but fewer than ten. J is TRBJ1-5 and V is TRBV23-1, with D perhaps matching TRBD1 (6 bases). TRBV23-1 is classed as an ORF, of uncertain function. The CDR3 runs 15 residues. V lost 3 bases and J lost 7, with 16 bases in between. The CDR3 region has the DNA TGCGCCAGCAGTCAGTTTGGACAGCCCAAGCAGCCCCAGCATTTT. Encoded protein: CASSQFGQPKQPQHF.

This chain links TRBV19 with TRBJ2-5; D is unresolved. Deletions cut 4 bases from V and 2 bases from J, with 5 bases between. The germline V gene has CDR1 LNHDA and CDR2 SQIVND (reference sequence). The CDR3 spans 12 residues. The CDR3 nucleotides are TGTGCCAGTAGTACACGACAAGAGACCCAGTACTTC. Its translation: CASSTRQETQYF.

By share, this clone ranks as medium-sized. This chain links TRBV4-1 with TRBJ1-6, with D perhaps matching TRBD1 (6 bases). V dropped 1 base and J dropped 5 bases, with 18 bases sitting between them. Germline-derived CDR1 and CDR2 are MGHRA and YSYEKL. The CDR3 spans 18 residues. For the CDR3, the DNA is TGCGCCAGCAGCCAAGTATTTGTTGGGGGCTCGGATAATTCACCCCTCCACTTT. As protein: CASSQVFVGGSDNSPLHF.

This clone was seen a handful of times. The chain uses TRBV7-9 and TRBJ1-2; maybe TRBD1 (5 bases). This CDR3 is 16 amino acids long. Trimming took off 4 bases at V and 2 bases at J, with 17 bases between the two ends. Germline CDR1 reads SEHNR; CDR2 reads FQNEAQ (reference sequence). DNA of the CDR3: TGTGCCAGCAGCTCCCAGTCCGGGACGGCGAACTATGGCTACACCTTC. Protein sequence: CASSSQSGTANYGYTF. The full variable domain, completed using reference TRBV7-9 and TRBJ1-2, is DTGVSQNPRHKITKRGQNVTFRCDPISEHNRLYWYRQTLGQGPEFLTYFQNEAQLEKSRLLSDRFSAERPKGSFSTLEIQRTEQGDSAMYLCASSSQSGTANYGYTFGSGTRLTVV.

The rearrangement links TRBV6-5 to TRBJ2-2; D is tentatively TRBD1 or TRBD2 (5 bases each). The V end was cut by 8 bases, the J end by 1 base, with 11 bases between. CDR1 MNHEY and CDR2 SVGAGI come from the germline V gene. CDR3 length: 14 amino acids. This CDR3 is CASRWDRNTGELFF. In nucleotides, the CDR3 is TGTGCCAGCCGCTGGGACCGGAACACCGGGGAGCTGTTTTTT.

By sample fraction, this clone is medium-sized. The rearrangement links TRBV5-1 to TRBJ1-2, with D maybe TRBD1 (5 bases). The length of the CDR3 is 18 residues. The germline V gene encodes CDR1 SGHRS and CDR2 YFSETQ. V was shortened by 3 bases and J by 3 bases, with 24 bases between the two germline ends. CDR3 residues: CASSSTGTKLGGYYGYTF. CDR3 DNA: TGCGCCAGCAGCTCGACCGGGACTAAACTCGGAGGGTACTATGGCTACACCTTC.

The chain uses TRBV10-3 and TRBJ2-3; D gene uncertain. The germline V gene has CDR1 ENHRY and CDR2 SYGVKD. Trimming took off 11 bases at V and 0 bases at J, with 12 bases between the two ends. The CDR3 contains 13 residues. The CDR3 sequence is CASQRYSTDTQYF. CDR3 DNA sequence: TGTGCCTCGCAGAGGTATAGCACAGATACGCAGTATTTT.

The genes are TRBV5-4 and TRBJ2-1; D is perhaps TRBD1 (7 bases). The CDR3 extends over 15 amino acids. Trimming shortened V by 4 bases and J by 0 bases, and 11 bases separated the two germline ends. CDR1 is SGHNT and CDR2 is YYREEE in the germline V gene (reference sequence). The CDR3 bases are TGTGCCAGCAGCCAGGGGGGAAGCTCCTACAATGAGCAGTTCTTC. This sequence encodes CASSQGGSSYNEQFF.

The V and J genes are TRBV7-6 and TRBJ1-3, with D unresolved. The germline V gene encodes CDR1 SGHVS and CDR2 FNYEAQ. This CDR3 comprises 17 residues. The V end was cut by 5 bases, the J end by 2 bases, with 19 bases between. CDR3 sequence (DNA): TGTGCCAGCAGCGAGACATCACCGAACCCTCCTGGAAACACCATATATTTT. Protein product: CASSETSPNPPGNTIYF. The complete variable domain, with remaining parts taken from reference TRBV7-6 and TRBJ1-3, reads GAGVSQSPRYKVTKRGQDVALRCDPISGHVSLYWYRQALGQGPEFLTYFNYEAQQDKSGLPNDRFSAERPEGSISTLTIQRTEQRDSAMYRCASSETSPNPPGNTIYFGEGSWLTVV.

The chain carries TRBV19 and TRBJ1-1; tentative D call: TRBD1 (6 bases). Germline V gene sequence: CDR1 LNHDA, CDR2 SQIVND (reference sequence). The CDR3 is made up of 16 amino acids. V was clipped by 6 bases and J by 1 base, with 18 bases between them. CDR3 residues: CASSITFRTENTEAFF. In DNA form, the CDR3 reads TGTGCCAGTAGCATCACCTTCCGGACAGAGAACACTGAAGCTTTCTTT.

The chain combines TRBV5-1 with TRBJ2-3, with TRBD2 matching 15 bases. The CDR3 has 16 amino acids. Per germline, CDR1 SGHRS and CDR2 YFSETQ. J lost 5 bases, V lost 4 bases, and 5 bases had no gene match. CDR3: CASSTGTSGGRDTQYF. Written as DNA, the CDR3 is TGCGCCAGCAGCACAGGGACTAGCGGGGGGAGAGATACGCAGTATTTT.

The chain has TRBV12-3 or TRBV12-4 and TRBJ1-2; D possibly corresponds to TRBD1 (5 bases). The CDR3 extends over 13 amino acids. V was shortened by 2 bases and J by 8 bases, with 12 bases between the two germline ends. CDR3 region: CASSLSGPRGYTF. CDR3 DNA: TGTGCCAGCAGTTTATCGGGACCCCGGGGCTACACCTTC.

This clone was counted a few times. The chain has TRBV5-4 and TRBJ1-1; no clear D gene. The V end was cut by 3 bases, the J end by 0 bases, with 15 bases between. The CDR3 extends over 16 amino acids. From germline, CDR1 is SGHNT and CDR2 YYREEE (reference sequence). CDR3 nucleotides: TGTGCCAGCAGCTCTGGGCTGTGGCAGATGAACACTGAAGCTTTCTTT. Protein: CASSSGLWQMNTEAFF.

This clone was seen only a few times. V is TRBV14 and J is TRBJ1-1; D remains unclear. The CDR3 covers 12 residues. Germline-derived CDR1 and CDR2 are SGHDN and FVKESK. Between the trimmed V and J ends, which lost 1 base and 2 bases, there was a span of 2 bases. The CDR3 sequence is CASSQGNTEAFF. The CDR3 DNA is TGTGCCAGCAGCCAAGGAAACACTGAAGCTTTCTTT.

A note on this clone: Distinct nucleotide sequences in the sample also encode this CDR3. V is TRBV5-8 and J is TRBJ1-5; D not resolved. V lost 3 bases to trimming and J lost 7 bases, with 5 bases between them. This CDR3 is built from 11 residues. The germline CDR1 and CDR2 sequences are SGHTS and YDEGEE. CDR3 bases: TGTGCCAGCAGCTCATTGCAGCCCCAGCATTTT. This sequence encodes CASSSLQPQHF.

This sequence joins TRBV30 and TRBJ2-5, with 8 bases fitting TRBD2. Trimming took 2 bases from V and 1 from J; bases not matched to a gene: 6. This CDR3 spans 15 amino acids. The V gene's germline CDR1 is GTSNPN and CDR2 SVGIG (reference sequence). CDR3 region: CAWSLERGFQETQYF. The DNA of the CDR3 is TGTGCCTGGAGTCTTGAGCGGGGGTTCCAAGAGACCCAGTACTTC.

The sample holds one count of this clone. This rearrangement joins TRBV7-2 to TRBJ1-2; D remains ambiguous. Trimming took off 3 bases at V and 0 bases at J, with 11 bases between the two ends. This CDR3 comprises 15 residues. Germline V gene data show CDR1 as SGHTA and CDR2 as FQGNSA. The CDR3 coding sequence is TGTGCCAGCAGCTTTCACGGTAGCCCTAACTATGGCTACACCTTC. Translated, it gives CASSFHGSPNYGYTF.

The V and J genes are TRBV5-4 and TRBJ2-7; TRBD1 agrees at 7 bases. The CDR3 totals 15 residues. Germline values: CDR1 SGHNT, CDR2 YYREEE (reference sequence). V shed 4 bases, J shed 1 base, and the junction held 8 bases outside the gene matches. CDR3 nucleotide sequence: TGTGCCAGCAGCAGGGACGGACAGGCATCCTACGAGCAGTACTTC. Residues: CASSRDGQASYEQYF.

The chain is built from TRBV12-5 and TRBJ1-4, with no clear D. This CDR3 is 16 amino acids long. Per germline, CDR1 LGHNT and CDR2 FRNRAP. V was shortened by 0 bases and J by 0 bases, with 8 bases between the two germline ends. The CDR3 sequence: CASGLVPLTTNEKLFF. The DNA for the CDR3 is TGTGCTAGTGGTTTGGTCCCATTAACAACTAATGAAAAACTGTTTTTT.

This clone was seen more than once but under ten times. This chain connects TRBV7-9 to TRBJ2-7, with 8 positions matching TRBD1. The V gene end was trimmed by 5 bases and the J gene end by 2 bases; junction bases not matched to a gene: 5. Germline CDR1 SEHNR, CDR2 FQNEAQ (reference sequence). This CDR3 region has 14 residues. Here the CDR3 DNA reads TGTGCCAGCAGCACTCGACAGGGGCCCTACGAGCAGTACTTC. Its translation is CASSTRQGPYEQYF.

This chain joins TRBV6-5 and TRBJ2-7; no firm D call. The CDR3 is 13 amino acids. Germline V gene data show CDR1 as MNHEY and CDR2 as SVGAGI. V lost 6 bases and J 1 base, leaving 10 bases between the germline ends. CDR3 nucleotide sequence: TGTGCCAGCAGCTGGACCAGATCCTACGAGCAGTACTTC. It yields the protein CASSWTRSYEQYF.

The chain employs TRBV5-5 and TRBJ2-6, with 8 bases identical to TRBD2. The CDR3 has 17 residues. CDR1 and CDR2 from the germline V gene are SGHKS and YYEKEE (reference sequence). The V gene end was trimmed by 4 bases and the J gene end by 4 bases; junction bases not matched to a gene: 10. CDR3 sequence (DNA): TGTGCCAGCAGCCGAGTCGGGGGGGCTGACGGGGCCAACGTCCTGACTTTC. Protein sequence: CASSRVGGADGANVLTF.

The rearrangement joins TRBV19 to TRBJ1-2, with D perhaps matching TRBD1 (5 bases). V was clipped by 4 bases and J by 8 bases, with 14 bases between them. The CDR3 runs 13 residues. Looked up from germline, CDR1 is LNHDA and CDR2 is SQIVND (reference sequence). This chain's CDR3 is CASSSQGGGGYTF. The CDR3 DNA sequence: TGTGCCAGTAGTAGCCAGGGAGGAGGAGGCTACACCTTC.

The genes are TRBV11-3 and TRBJ2-5; D possibly matches TRBD1 or TRBD2 (5 bases each). Germline V gene data show CDR1 as SGHNT and CDR2 as YENEEA. V lost 1 base, J lost 1 base, and 10 bases lay in between. The CDR3 has 15 residues. The CDR3 bases are TGTGCCAGCAGCTTAGCGGGACGTCCCCAAGAGACCCAGTACTTC. Protein: CASSLAGRPQETQYF.